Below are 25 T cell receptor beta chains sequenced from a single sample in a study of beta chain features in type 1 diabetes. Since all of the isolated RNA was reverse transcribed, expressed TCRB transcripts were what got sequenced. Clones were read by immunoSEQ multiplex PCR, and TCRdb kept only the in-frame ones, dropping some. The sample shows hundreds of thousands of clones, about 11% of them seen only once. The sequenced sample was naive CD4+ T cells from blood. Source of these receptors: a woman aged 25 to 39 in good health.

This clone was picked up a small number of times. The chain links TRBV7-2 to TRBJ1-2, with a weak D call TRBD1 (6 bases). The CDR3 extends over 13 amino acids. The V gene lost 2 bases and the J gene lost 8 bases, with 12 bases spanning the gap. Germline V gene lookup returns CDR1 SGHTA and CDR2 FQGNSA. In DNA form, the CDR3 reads TGTGCCAGCAGCTTAACAGGGCATCTCGGCTACACCTTC. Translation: CASSLTGHLGYTF.

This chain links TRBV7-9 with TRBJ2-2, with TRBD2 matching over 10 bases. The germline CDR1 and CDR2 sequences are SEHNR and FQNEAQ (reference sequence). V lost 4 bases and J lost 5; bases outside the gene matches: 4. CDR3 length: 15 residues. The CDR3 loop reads CASSSLAGATGELFF. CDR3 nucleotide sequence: TGTGCCAGCAGCTCTCTAGCGGGAGCTACCGGGGAGCTGTTTTTT.

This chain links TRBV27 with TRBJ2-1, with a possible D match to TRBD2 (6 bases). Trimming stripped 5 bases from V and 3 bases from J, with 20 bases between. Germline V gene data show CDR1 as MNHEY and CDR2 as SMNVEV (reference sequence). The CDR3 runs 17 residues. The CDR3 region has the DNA TGTGCCAGCAGTCTCTTTGGCGGGACTGACGACTACAATGAGCAGTTCTTC. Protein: CASSLFGGTDDYNEQFF.

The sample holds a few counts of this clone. CDR3 in amino acids: CASSAAGSPSTDTQYF. The CDR3 DNA sequence: TGTGCCAGCAGTGCTGCTGGGAGCCCTAGCACAGATACGCAGTATTTT. V gene TRBV9 combines with J gene TRBJ2-3, with D possibly matching TRBD2 (5 bases). CDR3 length: 16 residues. Germline V gives CDR1 SGDLS, CDR2 YYNGEE. V was clipped by 5 bases and J by 0 bases, with 16 bases between them.

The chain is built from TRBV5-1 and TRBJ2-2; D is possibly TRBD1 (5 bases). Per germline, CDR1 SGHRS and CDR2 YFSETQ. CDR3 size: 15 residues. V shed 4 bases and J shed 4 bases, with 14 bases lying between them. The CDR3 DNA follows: TGCGCCAGCAGCATGACAGACAGAACCACCGGGGAGCTGTTTTTT. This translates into CASSMTDRTTGELFF. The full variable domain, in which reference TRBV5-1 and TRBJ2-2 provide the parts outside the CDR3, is KAGVTQTPRYLIKTRGQQVTLSCSPISGHRSVSWYQQTPGQGLQFLFEYFSETQRNKGNFPGRFSGRQFSNSRSEMNVSTLELGDSALYLCASSMTDRTTGELFFGEGSRLTVL.

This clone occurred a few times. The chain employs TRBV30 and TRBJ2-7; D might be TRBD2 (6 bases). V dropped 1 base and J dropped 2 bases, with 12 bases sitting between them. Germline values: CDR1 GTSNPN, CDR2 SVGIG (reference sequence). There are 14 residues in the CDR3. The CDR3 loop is CAWSGRDHTYEQYF. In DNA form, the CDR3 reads TGTGCCTGGAGTGGGCGGGACCACACCTACGAGCAGTACTTC.

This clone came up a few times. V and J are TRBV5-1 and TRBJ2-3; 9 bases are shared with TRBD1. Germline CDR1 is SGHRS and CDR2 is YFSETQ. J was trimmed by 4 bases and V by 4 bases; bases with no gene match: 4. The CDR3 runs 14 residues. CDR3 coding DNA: TGCGCCAGCAGCCCAGGACAGGGGTCAGATACGCAGTATTTT. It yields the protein CASSPGQGSDTQYF.

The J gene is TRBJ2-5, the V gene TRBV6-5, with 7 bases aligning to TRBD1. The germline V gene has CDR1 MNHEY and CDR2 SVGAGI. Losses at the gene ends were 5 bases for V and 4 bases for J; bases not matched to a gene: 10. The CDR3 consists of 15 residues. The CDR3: CASSLIRTGPETQYF. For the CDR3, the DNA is TGTGCCAGCAGTCTCATCCGGACAGGCCCAGAGACCCAGTACTTC.

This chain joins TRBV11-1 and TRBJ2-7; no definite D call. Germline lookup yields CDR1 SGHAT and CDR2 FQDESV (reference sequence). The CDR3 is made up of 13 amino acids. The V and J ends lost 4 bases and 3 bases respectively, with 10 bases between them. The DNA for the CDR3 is TGTGCCAGCAGCTCCATGAGGAGCTACGAGCAGTACTTC. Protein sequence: CASSSMRSYEQYF.

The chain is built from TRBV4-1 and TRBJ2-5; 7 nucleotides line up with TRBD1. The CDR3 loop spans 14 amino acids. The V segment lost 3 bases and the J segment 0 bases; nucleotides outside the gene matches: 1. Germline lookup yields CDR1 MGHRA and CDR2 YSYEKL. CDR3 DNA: TGCGCCAGCAGCCAGGGACAGAACCAAGAGACCCAGTACTTC. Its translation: CASSQGQNQETQYF.

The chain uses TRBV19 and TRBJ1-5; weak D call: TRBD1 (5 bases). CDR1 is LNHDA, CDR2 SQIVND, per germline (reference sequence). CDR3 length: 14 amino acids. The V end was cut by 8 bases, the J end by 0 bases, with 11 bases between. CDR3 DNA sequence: TGTGCCAGTGGCGACAGTTATAGCAATCAGCCCCAGCATTTT. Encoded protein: CASGDSYSNQPQHF.

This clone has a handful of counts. CDR3 amino acids: CASSLRTSGYNEQFF. CDR3 coding DNA: TGTGCCAGCAGCTTGCGGACTAGCGGTTACAATGAGCAGTTCTTC. This chain joins TRBV5-4 and TRBJ2-1, with TRBD2 matching 10 bases. Trimming at V came to 1 base and at J to 4 bases, leaving 2 bases not matched to a gene. This CDR3 has 15 amino acids. Germline values: CDR1 SGHNT, CDR2 YYREEE (reference sequence). The full variable domain, completed using reference TRBV5-4 and TRBJ2-1, is ETGVTQSPTHLIKTRGQQVTLRCSSQSGHNTVSWYQQALGQGPQFIFQYYREEENGRGNFPPRFSGLQFPNYSSELNVNALELDDSALYLCASSLRTSGYNEQFFGPGTRLTVL.

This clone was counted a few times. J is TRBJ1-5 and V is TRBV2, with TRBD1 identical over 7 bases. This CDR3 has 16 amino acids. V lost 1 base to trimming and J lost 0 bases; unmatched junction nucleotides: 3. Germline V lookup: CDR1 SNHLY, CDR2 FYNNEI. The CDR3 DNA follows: TGTGCCAGCAGTGAAGACGAGGGGGCTAGCAATCAGCCCCAGCATTTT. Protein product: CASSEDEGASNQPQHF.

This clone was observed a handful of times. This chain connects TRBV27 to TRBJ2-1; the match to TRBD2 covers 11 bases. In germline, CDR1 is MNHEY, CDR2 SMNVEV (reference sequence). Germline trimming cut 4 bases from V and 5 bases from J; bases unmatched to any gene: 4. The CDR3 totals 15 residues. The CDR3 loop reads CASSSLAGGDNEQFF. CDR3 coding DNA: TGTGCCAGCAGTTCCCTAGCGGGAGGCGACAATGAGCAGTTCTTC.

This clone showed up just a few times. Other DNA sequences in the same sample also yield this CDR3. CDR3 in amino acids: CASSSGTSGIRGRSYNEQFF. The CDR3 nucleotides read TGCGCCAGCAGCTCCGGGACTAGCGGGATCCGGGGACGTTCCTACAATGAGCAGTTCTTC. The genes are TRBV5-1 and TRBJ2-1; TRBD2 agrees at 13 bases. The CDR3 has 20 residues. Germline-derived CDR1 and CDR2 are SGHRS and YFSETQ. J lost 1 base, V lost 3 bases, and 13 bases had no gene match.

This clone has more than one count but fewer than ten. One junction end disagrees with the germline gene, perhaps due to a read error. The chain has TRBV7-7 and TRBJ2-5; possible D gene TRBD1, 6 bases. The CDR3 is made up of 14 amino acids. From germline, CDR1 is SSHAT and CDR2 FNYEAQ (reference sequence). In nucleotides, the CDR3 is TGTGCTAGCAGTCAGACAGGTTTCGGAGAGACCCAGTACTTC. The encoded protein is CASSQTGFGETQYF.

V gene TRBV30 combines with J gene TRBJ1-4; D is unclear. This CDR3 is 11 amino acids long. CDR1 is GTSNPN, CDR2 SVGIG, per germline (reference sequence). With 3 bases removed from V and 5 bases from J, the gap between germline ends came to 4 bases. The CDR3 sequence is CAWSRNEKLFF. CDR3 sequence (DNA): TGTGCCTGGAGCCGGAATGAAAAACTGTTTTTT.

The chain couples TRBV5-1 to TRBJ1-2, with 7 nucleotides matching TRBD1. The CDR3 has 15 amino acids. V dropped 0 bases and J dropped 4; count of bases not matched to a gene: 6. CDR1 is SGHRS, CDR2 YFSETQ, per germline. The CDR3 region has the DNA TGCGCCAGCAGCTTGGGACAGGGTGAAATCTATGGCTACACCTTC. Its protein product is CASSLGQGEIYGYTF.

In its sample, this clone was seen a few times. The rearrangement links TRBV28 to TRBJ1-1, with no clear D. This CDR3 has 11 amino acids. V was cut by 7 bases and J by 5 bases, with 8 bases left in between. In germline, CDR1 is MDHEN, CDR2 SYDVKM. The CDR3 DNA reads TGTGCCAGCACCTTACGGACTGAAGCTTTCTTT. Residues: CASTLRTEAFF.

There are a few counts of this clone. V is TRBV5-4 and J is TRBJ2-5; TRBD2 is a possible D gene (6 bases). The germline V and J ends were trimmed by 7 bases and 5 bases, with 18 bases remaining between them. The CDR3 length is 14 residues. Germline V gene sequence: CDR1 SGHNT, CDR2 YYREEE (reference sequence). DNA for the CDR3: TGTGCCAGCGGGCGCGCAACCCGGGGGGAGACCCAGTACTTC. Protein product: CASGRATRGETQYF.

The CDR3 reads CASSLAVGTGQETQYF. The CDR3 DNA reads as TGTGCCAGCAGCTTGGCGGTCGGGACAGGGCAAGAGACCCAGTACTTC. The V and J genes are TRBV5-5 and TRBJ2-5; 9 bases match TRBD1. Germline V gene lookup returns CDR1 SGHKS and CDR2 YYEKEE (reference sequence). J lost 2 bases, V lost 0 bases, and 5 bases had no gene match. There are 16 residues in the CDR3.

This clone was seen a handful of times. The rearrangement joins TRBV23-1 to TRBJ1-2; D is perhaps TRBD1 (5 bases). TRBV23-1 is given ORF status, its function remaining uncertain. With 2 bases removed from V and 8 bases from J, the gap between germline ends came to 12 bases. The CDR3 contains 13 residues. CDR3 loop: CASSQLLGEGYTF. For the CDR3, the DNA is TGCGCCAGCAGTCAACTCCTAGGGGAAGGCTACACCTTC.

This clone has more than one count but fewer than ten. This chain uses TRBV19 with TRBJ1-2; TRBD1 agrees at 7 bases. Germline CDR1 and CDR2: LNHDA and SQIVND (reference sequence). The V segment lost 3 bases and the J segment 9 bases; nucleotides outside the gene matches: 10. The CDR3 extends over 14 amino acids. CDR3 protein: CASSIPGTATRYTF. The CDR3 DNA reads TGTGCCAGTAGTATCCCCGGGACAGCAACCCGCTACACCTTC. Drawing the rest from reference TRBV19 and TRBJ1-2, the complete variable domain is DGGITQSPKYLFRKEGQNVTLSCEQNLNHDAMYWYRQDPGQGLRLIYYSQIVNDFQKGDIAEGYSVSREKKESFPLTVTSAQKNPTAFYLCASSIPGTATRYTFGSGTRLTVV.

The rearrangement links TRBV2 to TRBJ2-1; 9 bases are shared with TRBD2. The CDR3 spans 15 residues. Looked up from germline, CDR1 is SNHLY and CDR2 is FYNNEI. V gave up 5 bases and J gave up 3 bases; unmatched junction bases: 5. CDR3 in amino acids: CASSIQTSGYNEQFF. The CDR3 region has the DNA TGTGCCAGCAGTATCCAGACTAGCGGCTACAATGAGCAGTTCTTC.

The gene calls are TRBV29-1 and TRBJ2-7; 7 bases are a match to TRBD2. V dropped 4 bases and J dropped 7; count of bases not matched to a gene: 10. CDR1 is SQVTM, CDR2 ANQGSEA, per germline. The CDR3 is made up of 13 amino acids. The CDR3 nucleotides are TGCAGCGTTGTTTCCGGGAGGCTTTGGGAGCAGTACTTC. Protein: CSVVSGRLWEQYF.